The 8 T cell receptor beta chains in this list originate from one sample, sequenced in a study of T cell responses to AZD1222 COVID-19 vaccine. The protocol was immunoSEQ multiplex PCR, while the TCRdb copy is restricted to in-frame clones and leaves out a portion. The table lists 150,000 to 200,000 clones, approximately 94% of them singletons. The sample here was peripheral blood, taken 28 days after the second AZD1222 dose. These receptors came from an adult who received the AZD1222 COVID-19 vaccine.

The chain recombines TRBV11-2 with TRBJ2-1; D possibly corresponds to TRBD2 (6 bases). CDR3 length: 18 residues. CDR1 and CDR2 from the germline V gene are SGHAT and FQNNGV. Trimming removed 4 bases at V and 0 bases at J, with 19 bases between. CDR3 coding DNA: TGTGCCAGCAGCTCCCCGCCGGGGAGGCCGAGCTCCTACAATGAGCAGTTCTTC. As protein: CASSSPPGRPSSYNEQFF.

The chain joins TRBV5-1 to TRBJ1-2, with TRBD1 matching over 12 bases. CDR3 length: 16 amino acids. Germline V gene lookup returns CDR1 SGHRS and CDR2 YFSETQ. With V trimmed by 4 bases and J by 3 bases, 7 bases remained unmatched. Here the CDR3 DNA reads TGCGCCAGCAGCCCTTCGGGACAGGGGGCCTACTATGGCTACACCTTC. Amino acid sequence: CASSPSGQGAYYGYTF.

The CDR3 is CASSLLGLRAGELFF. CDR3 sequence (DNA): TGTGCCAGCAGTTTGTTAGGACTCCGCGCCGGGGAGCTGTTTTTT. V gene TRBV28 combines with J gene TRBJ2-2; tentatively, D is TRBD2 (5 bases). The CDR3 has 15 residues. The germline V gene encodes CDR1 MDHEN and CDR2 SYDVKM. V dropped 3 bases and J dropped 6 bases, with 14 bases sitting between them.

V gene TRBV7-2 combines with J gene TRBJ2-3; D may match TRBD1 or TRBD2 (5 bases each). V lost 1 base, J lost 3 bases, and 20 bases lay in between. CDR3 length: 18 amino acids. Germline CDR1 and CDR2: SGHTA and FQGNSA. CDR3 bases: TGTGCCAGCAGCTTAGGGGGACGGCGTATGGTTGGTACAGATACGCAGTATTTT. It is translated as CASSLGGRRMVGTDTQYF.

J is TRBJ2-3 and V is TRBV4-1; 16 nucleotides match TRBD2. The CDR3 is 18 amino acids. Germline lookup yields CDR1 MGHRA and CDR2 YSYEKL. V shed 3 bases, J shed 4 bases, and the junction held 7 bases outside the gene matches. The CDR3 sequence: CASSHPGGLAGGSDTQYF. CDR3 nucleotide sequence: TGCGCCAGCAGCCATCCCGGGGGACTAGCGGGAGGGTCAGATACGCAGTATTTT.

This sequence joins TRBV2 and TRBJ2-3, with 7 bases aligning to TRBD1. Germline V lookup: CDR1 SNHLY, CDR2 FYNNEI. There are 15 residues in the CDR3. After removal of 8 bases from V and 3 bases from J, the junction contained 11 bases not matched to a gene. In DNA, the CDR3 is TGTGCCAGCGGTCCGACAGGGTTAGGTACAGATACGCAGTATTTT. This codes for CASGPTGLGTDTQYF.

In DNA, the CDR3 is TGTGCCAGCACCCGGGACAGAACCTACGAGCAGTACTTC. This sequence encodes CASTRDRTYEQYF. The chain recombines TRBV2 with TRBJ2-7, with 7 nucleotides matching TRBD1. CDR3 length equals 13 residues. Trimming cost V 7 bases and J 2 bases; bases outside gene matches: 5. CDR1 SNHLY and CDR2 FYNNEI come from the germline V gene.

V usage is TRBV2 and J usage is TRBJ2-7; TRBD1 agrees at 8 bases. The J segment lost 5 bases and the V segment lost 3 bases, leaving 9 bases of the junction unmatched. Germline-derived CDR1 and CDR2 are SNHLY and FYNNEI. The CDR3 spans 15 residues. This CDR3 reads CASSDFGRGHDEQYF. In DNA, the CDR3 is TGTGCCAGCAGTGATTTTGGCAGGGGGCATGACGAGCAGTACTTC.